This T cell receptor (beta chain) was retrieved from a study of shared clonotypes between healthy human individuals. Genomic DNA of every subset was divided equally among multiple immunoSEQ plates. The protocol was immunoSEQ multiplex PCR, while the TCRdb copy is restricted to in-frame clones and leaves out a portion. Altogether some 2,000,000 clones are present, around 95% being singletons, with the ten largest covering 0.1% to 0.15%. CD45RA-negative memory and CD45RA+ naive subsets were split from the CD4+ cells. This CDR3 has 14 residues. The ends were cut back, 3 bases at V and 0 bases at J, with 5 bases in the middle. CDR1 and CDR2 (germline): MGHDK, SYGVNS.

Sequencing was done on a sample of naive CD4+ T cells sorted from blood. Sample subset: CD45RA+ positively selected. The V call is TRBV25-1, the J call TRBJ1-4; no definite D call. This sequence was found in a man aged 18 to 29 in good health. Written as DNA, the CDR3 is TGTGCCAGCAGTGACACCGCAACTAATGAAAAACTGTTTTTT. Amino acids: CASSDTATNEKLFF.